Following are 8 T cell receptor beta chains from one sample sequenced in a study of blood T cells in healthy people across ages. Next came a second PCR, run for roughly 6 to 11 cycles, which used a sample-barcoded 5' primer along with a J-beta primer mix. TCRdb recomputed calls from the 5' RACE reads with MiXCR, one row per CDR3 protein. Of roughly 1,500,000 distinct CDR3 sequences in the sample, 42% are singletons; the top ten hold roughly 8.2%. The material sequenced was blood. These receptors all come from a woman between 18 and 29 years old in good health.

V gene TRBV7-3 combines with J gene TRBJ2-5; tentatively, D is TRBD1 (5 bases). CDR1 is SGHTA and CDR2 is FQGTGA in the germline V gene. V gave up 1 base and J gave up 4 bases, with 7 bases separating them. The CDR3 totals 13 residues. The CDR3 coding sequence is TGTGCCAGCAGCTTAAACAGGCTAGAGACCCAGTACTTC. This gives the protein CASSLNRLETQYF.

In this sample, this clonotype turned up a few times. The chain employs TRBV3-1 and TRBJ1-1; TRBD1 might be the D (6 bases). Germline V gene data show CDR1 as LGHDT and CDR2 as YNNKEL (reference sequence). V was pared by 1 base and J by 7 bases, with 19 bases between. CDR3 length equals 16 residues. CDR3 bases: TGTGCCAGCAGCCAAGGGCAAACAGGGCTTCAAAATGAAGCTTTCTTT. Protein product: CASSQGQTGLQNEAFF.

The rearrangement joins TRBV27 to TRBJ2-7; 13 bases align to TRBD2. Trimming at V came to 5 bases and at J to 2 bases, leaving 21 bases not matched to a gene. The CDR3 consists of 21 residues. Germline CDR1 and CDR2: MNHEY and SMNVEV (reference sequence). CDR3 sequence: CASSPRGRPGTSGTRAYEQYF. The CDR3 DNA reads as TGTGCCAGCAGTCCTCGGGGCAGGCCCGGGACTAGCGGGACTAGGGCCTACGAGCAGTACTTC.

This clonotype was recorded a few times. The genes are TRBV20-1 and TRBJ2-7; D is possibly TRBD1 (5 bases). Per the germline V gene, CDR1 is DFQATT and CDR2 is SNEGSKA (reference sequence). V was cut by 6 bases and J by 0 bases, with 9 bases left in between. This CDR3 spans 12 amino acids. As DNA, the CDR3 is TGCAGTGCCCCAGACAGCTCCTACGAGCAGTACTTC. Its protein is CSAPDSSYEQYF.

This chain connects TRBV7-9 to TRBJ2-1; 15 bases fit TRBD2. The CDR3 consists of 19 residues. Germline V gene data show CDR1 as SEHNR and CDR2 as FQNEAQ (reference sequence). Trimming cost V 5 bases and J 8 bases; bases outside gene matches: 16. The CDR3 region has the DNA TGTGCCAGCAGCCTCCCGAAGGGGACTAGCGGGAGGAATTCGGATGAGCAGTTCTTC. Protein: CASSLPKGTSGRNSDEQFF. Supplemented by reference TRBV7-9 and TRBJ2-1, the full variable domain reads DTGVSQNPRHKITKRGQNVTFRCDPISEHNRLYWYRQTLGQGPEFLTYFQNEAQLEKSRLLSDRFSAERPKGSFSTLEIQRTEQGDSAMYLCASSLPKGTSGRNSDEQFFGPGTRLTVL.

The chain couples TRBV2 to TRBJ1-1; D is uncertain. The CDR3 consists of 13 residues. Trimming shortened V by 4 bases and J by 7 bases, and 13 bases separated the two germline ends. Germline V CDR1 and CDR2: SNHLY, FYNNEI. CDR3 sequence reads: CASSGSGFYEAFF. The CDR3 DNA sequence: TGTGCCAGCAGTGGAAGTGGGTTTTATGAAGCTTTCTTT. The whole variable domain, remainder taken from reference TRBV2 and TRBJ1-1, is EPEVTQTPSHQVTQMGQEVILRCVPISNHLYFYWYRQILGQKVEFLVSFYNNEISEKSEIFDDQFSVERPDGSNFTLKIRSTKLEDSAMYFCASSGSGFYEAFFGQGTRLTVV.

In nucleotides, the CDR3 is TGCGCCAGCAGCTCCCGGACAGGACCTTCTTCCTACGAGCAGTACTTC. The encoded protein is CASSSRTGPSSYEQYF. This chain joins TRBV4-1 and TRBJ2-7, with TRBD1 matching 7 bases. Trimming took 5 bases from V and 1 from J; bases not matched to a gene: 11. There are 16 residues in the CDR3. The germline CDR1 and CDR2 sequences are MGHRA and YSYEKL.

This clonotype was counted only a few times. The chain carries TRBV3-1 and TRBJ2-1; weak D call: TRBD2 (6 bases). TRBJ2-7 matches the DNA end more closely, so the J call is doubtful. The CDR3 length is 18 residues. Looked up from germline, CDR1 is LGHDT and CDR2 is YNNKEL (reference sequence). CDR3 loop: CASSQEGEDGRGSNEQYF. The CDR3 DNA sequence: TGTGCCAGCAGCCAAGAAGGGGAGGACGGGCGCGGATCGAACGAGCAGTACTTC.